This passage covers 29 T cell receptor beta chains from one sample sequenced in a study of blood T cell repertoires in COVID-19. This table comes from immunoSEQ multiplex PCR, and its TCRdb copy is limited to in-frame clones, with some not included. Of around 99,000 clones in the sample, around 79% were seen once. The sequencing input was peripheral blood. The receptors shown here come from a woman older than 75 with active or convalescent COVID-19.

This clone was detected a few times. The J gene is TRBJ1-6, the V gene TRBV19; no clear D. This CDR3 comprises 12 residues. CDR1 is LNHDA, CDR2 SQIVND, per germline (reference sequence). Trimming stripped 6 bases from V and 7 bases from J, with 7 bases between. The CDR3 nucleotides are TGTGCCAGTAGGCAAGAGAATTCACCCCTCCACTTT. Amino acid sequence: CASRQENSPLHF.

V and J are TRBV9 and TRBJ2-1; 7 nucleotides align to TRBD2. Germline values: CDR1 SGDLS, CDR2 YYNGEE. This CDR3 is 16 amino acids long. Unmatched junction bases numbered 6, after V lost 0 bases and J lost 3 bases. CDR3 residues: CASSVAPAGLYNEQFF. CDR3 nucleotide sequence: TGTGCCAGCAGCGTAGCCCCAGCGGGGCTCTACAATGAGCAGTTCTTC. Using reference TRBV9 and TRBJ2-1 for the parts outside the CDR3, the full variable domain is DSGVTQTPKHLITATGQRVTLRCSPRSGDLSVYWYQQSLDQGLQFLIQYYNGEERAKGNILERFSAQQFPDLHSELNLSSLELGDSALYFCASSVAPAGLYNEQFFGPGTRLTVL.

The J gene is TRBJ2-3, the V gene TRBV20-1; D may be TRBD2 (5 bases). This CDR3 comprises 10 residues. CDR1 is DFQATT and CDR2 is SNEGSKA in the germline V gene (reference sequence). The CDR3 nucleotides are TGCAGGCCCCGAGGGGATACGCAGTATTTT. Its protein is CRPRGDTQYF.

The chain combines TRBV7-9 with TRBJ2-2, with 8 bases aligning to TRBD1. This CDR3 region has 16 residues. J lost 0 bases, V lost 2 bases, and 2 bases had no gene match. Germline loops: CDR1 SEHNR, CDR2 FQNEAQ (reference sequence). The CDR3 coding sequence is TGTGCCAGCAGCTTAACGGGACAGGCGAACACCGGGGAGCTGTTTTTT. Translated: CASSLTGQANTGELFF.

The chain is built from TRBV28 and TRBJ1-2; 8 bases align to TRBD1. Germline-derived CDR1 and CDR2 are MDHEN and SYDVKM. This CDR3 region has 14 residues. The trim removed 6 bases at V and 4 bases at J, leaving 7 bases unmatched. The CDR3 nucleotides read TGTGCCAGCAGGCCTGGGACAGGCCCCTATGGCTACACCTTC. Its protein product is CASRPGTGPYGYTF.

The chain employs TRBV5-6 and TRBJ2-7; 7 bases fit TRBD2. The germline CDR1 and CDR2 sequences are SGHDT and YYEEEE. V gave up 3 bases and J gave up 3 bases; unmatched junction bases: 0. CDR3 length equals 12 residues. The CDR3 nucleotides read TGTGCCAGCAGCTCGGGAGGCTACGAGCAGTACTTC. Its protein product is CASSSGGYEQYF.

The rearrangement joins TRBV7-2 to TRBJ1-2; D perhaps matches TRBD1 (5 bases). The CDR3 runs 13 residues. CDR1 is SGHTA and CDR2 is FQGNSA in the germline V gene. V was cut by 3 bases and J by 8 bases, with 13 bases left in between. This CDR3 reads CASSLGRERGYTF. Here the CDR3 DNA reads TGTGCCAGCAGCTTGGGCAGGGAACGGGGCTACACCTTC.

The V gene is TRBV4-2, the J gene TRBJ1-2; no firm D call. With 0 bases removed from V and 5 bases from J, the gap between germline ends came to 13 bases. The CDR3 extends over 15 amino acids. CDR1 and CDR2 (germline): LGHNA, YNFKEQ. CDR3 residues: CASSQEAQTFYGYTF. The CDR3 coding sequence is TGTGCCAGCAGCCAAGAAGCACAGACCTTTTATGGCTACACCTTC.

V gene TRBV6-5 combines with J gene TRBJ2-7, with 7 bases matching TRBD2. Germline CDR1 reads MNHEY; CDR2 reads SVGAGI. V lost 0 bases to trimming and J lost 2 bases; unmatched junction nucleotides: 7. CDR3 length: 16 residues. The CDR3 sequence: CASSYSIASGTYEQYF. The CDR3 DNA reads as TGTGCCAGCAGTTACTCGATTGCTAGCGGAACCTACGAGCAGTACTTC.

The table lists this clone with a few counts. The chain has TRBV4-2 and TRBJ2-7; 7 bases map to TRBD2. Per germline, CDR1 LGHNA and CDR2 YNFKEQ. The CDR3 totals 15 residues. V was clipped by 1 base and J by 2 bases; unmatched bases: 5. This CDR3 is CASSQVASGTYEQYF. The DNA of the CDR3 is TGTGCCAGCAGCCAAGTGGCTAGCGGCACCTACGAGCAGTACTTC.

This clone was picked up a small number of times. This chain connects TRBV7-2 to TRBJ1-2; unclear D gene. With 5 bases removed from V and 2 bases from J, the gap between germline ends came to 12 bases. Per germline, CDR1 SGHTA and CDR2 FQGNSA. The CDR3 has 14 residues. The CDR3 region is CASSLTRLNYGYTF. The CDR3 bases are TGTGCCAGCAGCCTAACGCGTCTAAACTATGGCTACACCTTC.

The chain employs TRBV7-9 and TRBJ2-3, with 7 bases identical to TRBD2. The CDR3 runs 13 residues. J gave up 5 bases and V 2 bases, and 1 base lay outside the gene matches. The germline V gene has CDR1 SEHNR and CDR2 FQNEAQ (reference sequence). This CDR3 reads CASSLLAGDTQYF. CDR3 DNA: TGTGCCAGCAGCTTATTAGCGGGAGATACGCAGTATTTT.

In this sample, this clone turned up a few times. V usage is TRBV24-1 and J usage is TRBJ2-2; 7 positions match TRBD1. Germline V gives CDR1 KGHDR, CDR2 SFDVKD. The CDR3 totals 16 residues. The V segment lost 5 bases and the J segment 6 bases; nucleotides outside the gene matches: 11. Written as DNA, the CDR3 is TGTGCCACCAGTGCTCAGTCGGACAGGATGGCCGGGGAGCTGTTTTTT. Translating gives CATSAQSDRMAGELFF.

The chain recombines TRBV28 with TRBJ1-1, with TRBD1 identical over 9 bases. V lost 3 bases to trimming and J lost 4 bases; unmatched junction nucleotides: 6. Germline assignment: CDR1 MDHEN and CDR2 SYDVKM. CDR3 length: 15 amino acids. This CDR3 is CASSFGDRALTEAFF. CDR3 coding DNA: TGTGCCAGCAGTTTTGGGGACAGGGCCCTCACTGAAGCTTTCTTT.

V usage is TRBV6-1 and J usage is TRBJ1-3, with TRBD1 as a possible D gene (6 bases). With 2 bases removed from V and 0 bases from J, the gap between germline ends came to 8 bases. This CDR3 spans 15 amino acids. Germline V CDR1 and CDR2: MNHNS, SASEGT. The CDR3 reads CASSETGSSGNTIYF. The CDR3 coding sequence is TGTGCCAGCAGTGAAACAGGGAGCTCTGGAAACACCATATATTTT.

This clone was detected a few times. V usage is TRBV19 and J usage is TRBJ1-1; D might be TRBD1 (6 bases). Germline CDR1 and CDR2: LNHDA and SQIVND (reference sequence). This CDR3 comprises 15 residues. The germline V and J ends were trimmed by 5 bases and 2 bases, with 15 bases remaining between them. For the CDR3, the DNA is TGTGCCAGTAGTCCAAGGTCAGGGGATAACACTGAAGCTTTCTTT. Encoded protein: CASSPRSGDNTEAFF.

The gene calls are TRBV5-1 and TRBJ1-2; D not certain. The V gene's germline CDR1 is SGHRS and CDR2 YFSETQ. The CDR3 is 13 amino acids. Trimming shortened V by 3 bases and J by 8 bases, and 14 bases separated the two germline ends. In DNA form, the CDR3 reads TGCGCCAGCAGCTCCGAGCTTCGGTCGGGCTACACCTTC. This gives the protein CASSSELRSGYTF.

The V call is TRBV19, the J call TRBJ1-5; D is unclear. Between the trimmed V and J ends, which lost 6 bases and 7 bases, there was a span of 13 bases. Germline CDR1 reads LNHDA; CDR2 reads SQIVND (reference sequence). This CDR3 contains 13 residues. The CDR3 DNA is TGTGCCAGTAGGGATTCGGGAGGGCAGCCCCAGCATTTT. This translates into CASRDSGGQPQHF.

The chain combines TRBV27 with TRBJ2-5; D not certain. CDR3 length: 13 residues. Germline V gene sequence: CDR1 MNHEY, CDR2 SMNVEV (reference sequence). The V and J ends lost 3 bases and 5 bases respectively, with 10 bases between them. The DNA of the CDR3 is TGTGCCAGCAGTTTTTATAGTTCCGAGACCCAGTACTTC. Translation: CASSFYSSETQYF.

CDR3 coding DNA: TGTGCCAGCAGCGTAGGAGCGGCCGCGAACACCGGGGAGCTGTTTTTT. Translation: CASSVGAAANTGELFF. This sequence joins TRBV9 and TRBJ2-2; a weak D match, TRBD2 (5 bases). Germline V CDR1 and CDR2: SGDLS, YYNGEE. This CDR3 spans 16 amino acids. V lost 0 bases, J lost 0 bases, and 9 bases lay in between.

This clone is a singleton in its sample. This sequence joins TRBV10-3 and TRBJ1-4; D gene unclear. The CDR3 is 14 residues long. Trimming shortened V by 2 bases and J by 8 bases, and 12 bases separated the two germline ends. The germline gives CDR1 ENHRY, CDR2 SYGVKD. The CDR3 DNA follows: TGTGCCATCAGTGAGGCCCTAGCAGAGGAAAAACTGTTTTTT. Translation gives CAISEALAEEKLFF.

In DNA, the CDR3 is TGTGCCAGCAGTTTTCTAGCGGCCCAACCCAATGAGCAGTTCTTC. Its translation is CASSFLAAQPNEQFF. This sequence joins TRBV27 and TRBJ2-1; 7 positions match TRBD2. Per the germline V gene, CDR1 is MNHEY and CDR2 is SMNVEV (reference sequence). The CDR3 sequence is 15 residues long. V trimming: 3 bases; J trimming: 6 bases; junction bases outside the gene matches: 8.

J is TRBJ2-1 and V is TRBV25-1; 13 bases agree with TRBD2. Germline V gives CDR1 MGHDK, CDR2 SYGVNS. This CDR3 has 14 amino acids. The trim removed 8 bases at V and 5 bases at J, leaving 3 bases unmatched. CDR3 nucleotide sequence: TGTGCCAGCCTACTAGCGGGAGGGGACAATGAGCAGTTCTTC. This codes for CASLLAGGDNEQFF.

V is TRBV7-8 and J is TRBJ2-7; 13 nucleotides match TRBD2. This CDR3 has 17 amino acids. CDR1 and CDR2 (germline): SGHVS, FQNEAQ. The V and J ends lost 1 base and 6 bases, in that order; junction bases with no gene match: 9. The CDR3: CASSLVVGLAGEGEQYF. The CDR3 DNA sequence: TGTGCCAGCAGCTTAGTGGTCGGACTAGCGGGAGAAGGCGAGCAGTACTTC.

The chain has TRBV6-6 and TRBJ1-6, with a possible D match to TRBD1 (5 bases). Trimming removed 5 bases from V and 8 bases from J, with 19 bases in between. The V gene's germline CDR1 is MNHNY and CDR2 SVGAGI (reference sequence). The CDR3 runs to 16 residues. This chain's CDR3 is CASSGSMGGGYSPLHF. The CDR3, as DNA: TGTGCCAGCAGTGGATCAATGGGGGGTGGGTATTCACCCCTCCACTTT.

This sequence joins TRBV2 and TRBJ2-1, with 7 positions matching TRBD1. Per germline, CDR1 SNHLY and CDR2 FYNNEI. The CDR3 extends over 15 amino acids. V lost 2 bases, J lost 1 base, and 2 bases stayed unmatched. CDR3 region: CASSELGQSYNEQFF. For the CDR3, the DNA is TGTGCCAGCAGTGAATTGGGACAGTCCTACAATGAGCAGTTCTTC.

In regard to this clone: At one end the junction does not follow the germline gene, possibly because of a read error. The rearrangement joins TRBV9 to TRBJ1-2; 8 positions agree with TRBD1. Germline loops: CDR1 SGDLS, CDR2 YYNGEE. The CDR3 contains 16 residues. In DNA form, the CDR3 reads TGTGCCAGCACCGTAGACAGGGGCGCCGCTAACTATGGCTACACCTTC. This encodes CASTVDRGAANYGYTF.

The rearrangement joins TRBV20-1 to TRBJ2-5, with TRBD1 matching over 9 bases. The germline CDR1 and CDR2 sequences are DFQATT and SNEGSKA (reference sequence). The CDR3 runs to 15 residues. J was trimmed by 4 bases and V by 3 bases; bases with no gene match: 9. CDR3: CSASNKDRGRETQYF. Written as DNA, the CDR3 is TGCAGTGCTAGTAACAAGGACAGGGGTAGAGAGACCCAGTACTTC.

The chain couples TRBV4-3 to TRBJ2-1, with 8 bases identical to TRBD2. The germline V gene has CDR1 LGHNA and CDR2 YSLEER. The CDR3 sequence is 14 residues long. After removal of 1 base from V and 8 bases from J, the junction contained 4 bases not matched to a gene. CDR3 nucleotide sequence: TGCGCCAGCAGCCAAGGCGGGAGGTTCGATGAGCAGTTCTTC. This encodes CASSQGGRFDEQFF.